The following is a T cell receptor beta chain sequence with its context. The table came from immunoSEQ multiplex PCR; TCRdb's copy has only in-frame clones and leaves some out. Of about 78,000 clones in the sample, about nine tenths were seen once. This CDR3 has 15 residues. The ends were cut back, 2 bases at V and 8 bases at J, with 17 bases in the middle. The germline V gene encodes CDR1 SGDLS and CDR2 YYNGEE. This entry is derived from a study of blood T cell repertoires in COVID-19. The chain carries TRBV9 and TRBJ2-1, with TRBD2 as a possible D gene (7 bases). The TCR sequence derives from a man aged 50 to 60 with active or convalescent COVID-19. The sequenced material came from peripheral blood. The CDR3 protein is CASSVGGGAGYEQFF. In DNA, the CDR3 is TGTGCCAGCAGCGTCGGTGGGGGGGCCGGTTATGAGCAGTTCTTC.